This T cell receptor (beta chain) stems from a study of cytomegalovirus exposure and HLA in healthy donors. Study context: According to later analysis, the same platform produced the 120 validation and approximately 630 first-cohort repertoires. Findings and caveats of the study: Reported performance of the classifier showed diagnosis of cytomegalovirus status with high specificity and sensitivity. A subsequent analysis found that TCR clusters from the first cohort also tended to co-occur in the approximately 120 validation repertoires, with less than 95% of cluster scores above 0. Across donors, most TCRs were seen rarely, yet some public ones were widespread.

Only in-frame clones appear in the TCRdb table, and some are missing; sequencing was by immunoSEQ multiplex PCR. The top ten hold roughly 6.6% of the sample, which has some 180,000 clones, more than 75% seen once. The germline V gene has CDR1 SGHRS and CDR2 YFSETQ. This CDR3 has 15 residues. V dropped 0 bases and J dropped 0 bases, with 10 bases sitting between them. About this clone: As yet, its antigen is unknown.

Input material: PBMCs. The chain carries TRBV5-1 and TRBJ2-7, with TRBD2 as a possible D gene (6 bases). The receptor's source is a man between 25 and 39 years old in good health and CMV-seropositive. CDR3 sequence: CASSLGPGSSYEQYF. CDR3 bases: TGCGCCAGCAGCTTGGGGCCCGGGAGCTCCTACGAGCAGTACTTC.